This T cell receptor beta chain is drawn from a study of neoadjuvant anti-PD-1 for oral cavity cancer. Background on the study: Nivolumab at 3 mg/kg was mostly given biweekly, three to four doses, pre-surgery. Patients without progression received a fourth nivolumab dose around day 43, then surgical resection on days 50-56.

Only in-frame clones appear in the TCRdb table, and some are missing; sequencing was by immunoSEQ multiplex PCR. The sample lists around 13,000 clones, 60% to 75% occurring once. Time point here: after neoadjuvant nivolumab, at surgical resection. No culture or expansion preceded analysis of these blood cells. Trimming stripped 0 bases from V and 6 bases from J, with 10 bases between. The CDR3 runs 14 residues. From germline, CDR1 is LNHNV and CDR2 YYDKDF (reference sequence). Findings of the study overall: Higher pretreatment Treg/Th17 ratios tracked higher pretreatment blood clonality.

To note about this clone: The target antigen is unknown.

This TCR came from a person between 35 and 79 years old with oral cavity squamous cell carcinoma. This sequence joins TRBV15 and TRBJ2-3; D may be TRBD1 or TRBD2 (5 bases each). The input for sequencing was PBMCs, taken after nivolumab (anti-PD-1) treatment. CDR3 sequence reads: CATSREGTTDTQYF. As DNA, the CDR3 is TGTGCCACCAGCAGAGAAGGGACGACCGATACGCAGTATTTT. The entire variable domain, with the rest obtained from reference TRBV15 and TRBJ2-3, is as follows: DAMVIQNPRYQVTQFGKPVTLSCSQTLNHNVMYWYQQKSSQAPKLLFHYYDKDFNNEADTPDNFQSRRPNTSFCFLDIRSPGLGDTAMYLCATSREGTTDTQYFGPGTRLTVL.